The present T cell receptor (beta chain) was sequenced within a study of control samples from healthy donors and cancer patients. Trimming cost V 1 base and J 8 bases, with 15 bases left between them. Per germline, CDR1 MNHEY and CDR2 SMNVEV (reference sequence). The length of the CDR3 is 15 residues. The protocol was immunoSEQ multiplex PCR, while the TCRdb copy is restricted to in-frame clones and leaves out a portion. The table includes 200,000 or so clones, about 95% detected once. This TCR derives from a man in his fifties in good health. Sequenced input: blood. The genes are TRBV27 and TRBJ2-1; perhaps D is TRBD1 or TRBD2 (5 bases each). CDR3 DNA: TGTGCCAGCAGTTTATATCAGCAGGGACCGGATGAGCAGTTCTTC. Translation: CASSLYQQGPDEQFF.